This entry features one T cell receptor (beta chain) sequence. What it binds is unknown. The V gene's germline CDR1 is LNHNV and CDR2 YYDKDF (reference sequence). Between the trimmed V and J ends, which lost 3 bases and 4 bases, there was a span of 7 bases. The CDR3 has 14 amino acids. The PCR used 60 Vbeta and 13 Jbeta primers. Clones were read by immunoSEQ multiplex PCR, and TCRdb kept only the in-frame ones, dropping some. There are approximately 140,000 clones in the sample; 50% to 75% occur only once, and 6% to 8.5% lies in the top ten. This entry is derived from a study of cytomegalovirus exposure and HLA in healthy donors. Findings of the study overall: TRBV6-2, TRBV6-3 and other indistinguishable V segments were excluded.

This TCR came from a woman in her fifties or sixties in good health and CMV-seropositive. The chain employs TRBV15 and TRBJ1-6; D remains unclear. Material: PBMCs. DNA of the CDR3: TGTGCCACCAGCAGTACTCGTTATAATTCACCCCTCCACTTT. It yields the protein CATSSTRYNSPLHF.